Listed below are T cell receptor beta chains from one sample, sequenced in a study of blood T cell repertoires in COVID-19. Some clones are missing from TCRdb's copy, which holds only in-frame ones; the method was immunoSEQ multiplex PCR. Of fewer than 300,000 clones in the sample, 85% to 90% are singletons; the top ten hold under 9.5%. The sequenced sample was PBMCs or T cells enriched from blood (not recorded which). Receptors were obtained from a man aged 40-50 years who had recovered from COVID-19. Both conserved end residues are part of each CDR3. D genes are given only for firm matches. Not all rows give a size; the values are once, few, many and, for expanded clones, a class.

j_gene: TRBJ1-6
abundance: -
v_gene: TRBV9
d_gene: -
CDR3nt: TGTGCCAGCAGCGCCTCAGTAACCGATAATTCACCCCTCCACTTT
CDR3aa: CASSASVTDNSPLHF

j_gene: TRBJ2-3
abundance: -
v_gene: TRBV9
d_gene: TRBD1
CDR3nt: TGTGCCAGCAGCTTACGGACAGGGGTTAGCACAGATACGCAGTATTTT
CDR3aa: CASSLRTGVSTDTQYF

j_gene: TRBJ2-7
abundance: once
v_gene: TRBV15
d_gene: -
CDR3nt: TGTGCCACCAGCAGAGAGACATATCCCTACGAGCAGTACTTC
CDR3aa: CATSRETYPYEQYF

j_gene: TRBJ2-6
abundance: -
v_gene: TRBV29-1
d_gene: -
CDR3nt: TGCAGCGTTGTCGGCTCTGGGGCCAACGTCCTGACTTTC
CDR3aa: CSVVGSGANVLTF

j_gene: TRBJ2-1
abundance: -
v_gene: TRBV27
d_gene: -
CDR3nt: TGTGCCAGCTCTTCAGCCGAGGGCGGCTACAATGAGCAGTTCTTC
CDR3aa: CASSSAEGGYNEQFF

j_gene: TRBJ1-1
abundance: -
v_gene: TRBV14
d_gene: -
CDR3nt: TGTGCCAGCAGCCAGGTTCGGGGGAACACTGAAGCTTTCTTT
CDR3aa: CASSQVRGNTEAFF

j_gene: TRBJ2-2
abundance: -
v_gene: TRBV10-1
d_gene: -
CDR3nt: TGCGCCAGCAGCGGGAACACCGGGGAGCTGTTTTTT
CDR3aa: CASSGNTGELFF

j_gene: TRBJ2-3
abundance: -
v_gene: TRBV6-2/TRBV6-3
d_gene: -
CDR3nt: TGTGCCAGCAGTAACTTAGCGGAGTCGACAGATACGCAGTATTTT
CDR3aa: CASSNLAESTDTQYF

j_gene: TRBJ2-4
abundance: -
v_gene: TRBV5-1
d_gene: TRBD2
CDR3nt: TGCGCCAGCAGCTCTTTCTCGGGACTAGCGGGATTGATCAAAAACATTCAGTACTTC
CDR3aa: CASSSFSGLAGLIKNIQYF

j_gene: TRBJ2-7
abundance: once
v_gene: TRBV5-1
d_gene: TRBD1
CDR3nt: TGCGCCAGCAGCCTGGGACAGGGTTTGTACGAGCAGTACTTC
CDR3aa: CASSLGQGLYEQYF

j_gene: TRBJ1-2
abundance: -
v_gene: TRBV3-1/TRBV3-2
d_gene: -
CDR3nt: TGTGCCAGCAGCTTTTTGACAGACTTCGGATACACCTTC
CDR3aa: CASSFLTDFGYTF

j_gene: TRBJ2-4
abundance: -
v_gene: TRBV5-1
d_gene: -
CDR3nt: TGCGCCAGCAGCTCAGGTCAGCCAGGGGAAAACATTCAGTACTTC
CDR3aa: CASSSGQPGENIQYF

j_gene: TRBJ2-7
abundance: -
v_gene: TRBV5-8
d_gene: TRBD1
CDR3nt: TGTGCCAGCAGCCTGGACAGGGGAAACTACGAACAGTACTTC
CDR3aa: CASSLDRGNYEQYF

j_gene: TRBJ2-3
abundance: -
v_gene: TRBV28
d_gene: TRBD1
CDR3nt: TGTGCCAGCAGTCCTACTCCGGGACAGAGCACAGATACGCAGTATTTT
CDR3aa: CASSPTPGQSTDTQYF

j_gene: TRBJ1-3
abundance: -
v_gene: TRBV6-5
d_gene: -
CDR3nt: TGTGCCAGCAGTACCCGGGAAACTGGAAACACCATATATTTT
CDR3aa: CASSTRETGNTIYF

j_gene: TRBJ2-3
abundance: -
v_gene: TRBV6-4
d_gene: TRBD2
CDR3nt: TGTGCCAGCAGCGGGACTAGCGGGGGGGCAGATACGCAGTATTTT
CDR3aa: CASSGTSGGADTQYF

j_gene: TRBJ1-1
abundance: -
v_gene: TRBV7-2
d_gene: -
CDR3nt: TGTGCCAGCAGCTTACTAGTGAACACTGAAGCTTTCTTT
CDR3aa: CASSLLVNTEAFF

j_gene: TRBJ1-1
abundance: -
v_gene: TRBV9
d_gene: -
CDR3nt: TGTGCCAGCAGCGTGGGACAACATAACACTGAAGCTTTCTTT
CDR3aa: CASSVGQHNTEAFF

j_gene: TRBJ1-6
abundance: -
v_gene: TRBV18
d_gene: -
CDR3nt: TGTGCCAGCTCACCATATGGAGGCAGCGATAATTCACCCCTCCACTTT
CDR3aa: CASSPYGGSDNSPLHF

j_gene: TRBJ1-1
abundance: few
v_gene: TRBV5-8
d_gene: -
CDR3nt: TGTGCCAGCAGCTTGGCCTTAAAATCTGAAGCTTTCTTT
CDR3aa: CASSLALKSEAFF

j_gene: TRBJ1-3
abundance: few
v_gene: TRBV7-8
d_gene: -
CDR3nt: TGTGCCAGCAGCTTAGCGTATAGCGTCGGAAACACCATATATTTT
CDR3aa: CASSLAYSVGNTIYF

j_gene: TRBJ2-2
abundance: -
v_gene: TRBV9
d_gene: -
CDR3nt: TGTGCCAGCAGCGTCTCAGGCACCGGGGAGCTGTTTTTT
CDR3aa: CASSVSGTGELFF

j_gene: TRBJ2-7
abundance: -
v_gene: TRBV27
d_gene: -
CDR3nt: TGTGCCAGCACCCCCAAAGGAGGGGCGTCGGGCGAGCAGTACTTC
CDR3aa: CASTPKGGASGEQYF

j_gene: TRBJ1-2
abundance: -
v_gene: TRBV18
d_gene: -
CDR3nt: TGTGCCAGCTCACCACCAGGGAGGAGCTACACCTTC
CDR3aa: CASSPPGRSYTF

j_gene: TRBJ2-1
abundance: once
v_gene: TRBV30
d_gene: TRBD1
CDR3nt: TGTGCCTGGCGGGACAGAGCCTACAATGAGCAGTTCTTC
CDR3aa: CAWRDRAYNEQFF

j_gene: TRBJ1-2
abundance: -
v_gene: TRBV11-3
d_gene: -
CDR3nt: TGTGCCAGCAGCCCCCAGGGAGGGTCCGGTAAGGGCTACACCTTC
CDR3aa: CASSPQGGSGKGYTF

j_gene: TRBJ2-2
abundance: -
v_gene: TRBV4-2
d_gene: -
CDR3nt: TGTGCCAGCAGCCCCAGGGTAGGGTTCAATGCGGAGCTGTTTTTT
CDR3aa: CASSPRVGFNAELFF

j_gene: TRBJ2-1
abundance: -
v_gene: TRBV16
d_gene: TRBD2
CDR3nt: TGTGCCAGCAGCCCCCAAAGCGGGAGCGGCAATGAGCAGTTCTTC
CDR3aa: CASSPQSGSGNEQFF

j_gene: TRBJ2-1
abundance: once
v_gene: TRBV7-8
d_gene: TRBD1
CDR3nt: TGTGCCAGCTCCGACAGGGGCCAGAACTACAATGAGCAGTTCTTC
CDR3aa: CASSDRGQNYNEQFF

j_gene: TRBJ1-2
abundance: -
v_gene: TRBV5-1
d_gene: TRBD1
CDR3nt: TGCGCCAGCAGCTTGGGCCCGGGACAGGGGGTTGTGGGCTACACCTTC
CDR3aa: CASSLGPGQGVVGYTF

j_gene: TRBJ2-7
abundance: -
v_gene: TRBV5-1
d_gene: TRBD1
CDR3nt: TGCGCCAGCAGCTTGGGAGACAGGGTCACCTACGAGCAGTACTTC
CDR3aa: CASSLGDRVTYEQYF

j_gene: TRBJ1-2
abundance: few
v_gene: TRBV5-8
d_gene: -
CDR3nt: TGTGCCAGCACCCGGACAAGGGTCTATGGCTACACCTTC
CDR3aa: CASTRTRVYGYTF

j_gene: TRBJ1-4
abundance: -
v_gene: TRBV7-6
d_gene: TRBD1
CDR3nt: TGTGCCAGCAGCTCACAGGGGGCTTGGGAAAAACTGTTTTTT
CDR3aa: CASSSQGAWEKLFF

j_gene: TRBJ2-7
abundance: -
v_gene: TRBV13
d_gene: TRBD1
CDR3nt: TGTGCCAGCAGCCCCGAAACAGGGGGCGCCTACGAGCAGTACTTC
CDR3aa: CASSPETGGAYEQYF

j_gene: TRBJ2-7
abundance: -
v_gene: TRBV7-3
d_gene: -
CDR3nt: TGTGCCAGCAGCTCAAAGGGAGGGGGTATCAACGAGCAGTACTTC
CDR3aa: CASSSKGGGINEQYF

j_gene: TRBJ2-1
abundance: -
v_gene: TRBV4-1
d_gene: TRBD1
CDR3nt: TGCGCCAGCAGCCAAGATCCGGGAACAGGGGTCTACAATGAGCAGTTCTTC
CDR3aa: CASSQDPGTGVYNEQFF

j_gene: TRBJ1-4
abundance: -
v_gene: TRBV19
d_gene: -
CDR3nt: TGTGCCAGTAGTATAGGAGAAGGGGGTGAAAAACTGTTTTTT
CDR3aa: CASSIGEGGEKLFF

j_gene: TRBJ2-2
abundance: -
v_gene: TRBV18
d_gene: TRBD1
CDR3nt: TGTGCCAGCTCCTCCGGGACAGGATTACCCGGGGAGCTGTTTTTT
CDR3aa: CASSSGTGLPGELFF

j_gene: TRBJ2-2
abundance: once
v_gene: TRBV7-3
d_gene: -
CDR3nt: TGTGCCAGCAGCAAGTCAGGGTTCCCCCACACCGGGGAGCTGTTTTTT
CDR3aa: CASSKSGFPHTGELFF

j_gene: TRBJ2-5
abundance: -
v_gene: TRBV7-8
d_gene: -
CDR3nt: TGTGCCACACCTAAACCTGGGGCTAGCCAACTACAGGGAGAGACCCAGTACTTC
CDR3aa: CATPKPGASQLQGETQYF

j_gene: TRBJ2-7
abundance: -
v_gene: TRBV4-1
d_gene: -
CDR3nt: TGCGCCAGCAGCGATCCGGGACTGACCTACGAGCAGTACTTC
CDR3aa: CASSDPGLTYEQYF